Listed here are 12 T cell receptor beta chains from one sample, sequenced in a study of blood T cell repertoires in COVID-19. Sequencing used immunoSEQ multiplex PCR; TCRdb keeps in-frame clones, though not all of them. The table records some 130,000 clones, around 73% of them present only once. The sample comprised peripheral blood. All receptors come from a man in his sixties who had recovered from COVID-19.

DNA for the CDR3: TGTGCCACCAGCAATGACGGACAGAACACTGAAGCTTTCTTT. Residues: CATSNDGQNTEAFF. The chain has TRBV15 and TRBJ1-1; perhaps TRBD1 as D (5 bases). Deletions cut 4 bases from V and 1 base from J, with 10 bases between. The germline CDR1 and CDR2 sequences are LNHNV and YYDKDF (reference sequence). This CDR3 region has 14 residues. The full variable domain, with the rest looked up from reference TRBV15 and TRBJ1-1, is DAMVIQNPRYQVTQFGKPVTLSCSQTLNHNVMYWYQQKSSQAPKLLFHYYDKDFNNEADTPDNFQSRRPNTSFCFLDIRSPGLGDTAMYLCATSNDGQNTEAFFGQGTRLTVV.

CDR3 amino acids: CASSQSSNQPQHF. In DNA, the CDR3 is TGCGCCAGCAGCCAATCTTCGAATCAGCCCCAGCATTTT. The genes are TRBV4-3 and TRBJ1-5; D gene ambiguous. V was shortened by 2 bases and J by 4 bases, with 6 bases between the two germline ends. This CDR3 region has 13 residues. Germline V gene lookup returns CDR1 LGHNA and CDR2 YSLEER.

J is TRBJ2-2 and V is TRBV19; D remains unclear. CDR1 and CDR2 (germline): LNHDA, SQIVND (reference sequence). The CDR3 sequence is 15 residues long. Trimming cost V 1 base and J 3 bases, with 9 bases left between them. The CDR3: CASSIGSGHTGELFF. The CDR3 DNA sequence: TGTGCCAGTAGTATAGGCTCTGGCCACACCGGGGAGCTGTTTTTT.

This sequence joins TRBV5-8 and TRBJ2-5, with TRBD1 matching 8 bases. Germline lookup yields CDR1 SGHTS and CDR2 YDEGEE. Trimming took 3 bases from V and 7 from J; bases not matched to a gene: 5. The CDR3 has 13 residues. CDR3 nucleotides: TGTGCCAGCAGCTCACAGGGGGTTGGGACCCAGTACTTC. It specifies CASSSQGVGTQYF.

The chain joins TRBV7-6 to TRBJ1-3, with D perhaps TRBD1 (5 bases). Germline V CDR1 and CDR2: SGHVS, FNYEAQ. The CDR3 spans 16 residues. Trimming took off 0 bases at V and 0 bases at J, with 9 bases between the two ends. CDR3 bases: TGTGCCAGCAGCTTAGCGGGAAGGGGCTCTGGAAACACCATATATTTT. It is translated as CASSLAGRGSGNTIYF.

The chain couples TRBV5-4 to TRBJ2-5; TRBD2 might be the D (6 bases). Germline CDR1 reads SGHNT; CDR2 reads YYREEE (reference sequence). With 5 bases removed from V and 3 bases from J, the gap between germline ends came to 14 bases. The CDR3 sequence is 14 residues long. CDR3 region: CASSLGASEETQYF. The CDR3 bases are TGTGCCAGCAGTCTTGGGGCTAGCGAAGAGACCCAGTACTTC.

The gene calls are TRBV18 and TRBJ1-3; no clear D gene. Trimming removed 2 bases from V and 0 bases from J, with 5 bases in between. The CDR3 contains 14 residues. From germline, CDR1 is KGHSH and CDR2 LQKENI. The CDR3 loop reads CASSPSNSGNTIYF. The CDR3 nucleotides are TGTGCCAGCTCACCATCCAACTCTGGAAACACCATATATTTT.

The chain links TRBV19 to TRBJ2-2, with 8 nucleotides matching TRBD1. Looked up from germline, CDR1 is LNHDA and CDR2 is SQIVND (reference sequence). The CDR3 loop spans 16 amino acids. Unmatched junction bases numbered 7, after V lost 3 bases and J lost 4 bases. The CDR3 DNA is TGTGCCAGTAGTATTCAGGGGGCCCCCGCCACCGGGGAGCTGTTTTTT. Its translation: CASSIQGAPATGELFF.

This chain connects TRBV5-1 to TRBJ1-1; D is ambiguous. CDR3 length: 15 amino acids. Trimming took off 0 bases at V and 3 bases at J, with 12 bases between the two ends. Per the germline V gene, CDR1 is SGHRS and CDR2 is YFSETQ. CDR3: CASSLEGAGDTEAFF. The CDR3 region has the DNA TGCGCCAGCAGCTTGGAAGGAGCGGGAGACACTGAAGCTTTCTTT.

This clone has more than one count but fewer than ten. The DNA for the CDR3 is TGCGCCAGCAGCCAAGTTTGGACTAGCGGGCACCCGAGCTCCTACAATGAGCAGTTCTTC. Its translation is CASSQVWTSGHPSSYNEQFF. The V gene is TRBV4-3, the J gene TRBJ2-1; TRBD2 matches 11 bases. J gave up 0 bases and V 1 base, and 11 bases lay outside the gene matches. The CDR3 contains 20 residues. Germline values: CDR1 LGHNA, CDR2 YSLEER.

The chain uses TRBV14 and TRBJ2-5, with 7 nucleotides matching TRBD2. Germline CDR1 and CDR2: SGHDN and FVKESK. V was pared by 1 base and J by 0 bases, with 8 bases of the junction left unmatched. The CDR3 is made up of 17 amino acids. CDR3: CASSQVPYLADQETQYF. The CDR3 region has the DNA TGTGCCAGCAGCCAAGTCCCTTACCTAGCGGACCAAGAGACCCAGTACTTC.

This clone was counted only a few times. This same CDR3 is encoded by further DNA sequences in the sample. The chain recombines TRBV24-1 with TRBJ1-5; D not certain. The length of the CDR3 is 12 residues. The germline V and J ends were trimmed by 9 bases and 5 bases, with 10 bases remaining between them. The germline gives CDR1 KGHDR, CDR2 SFDVKD. CDR3 coding DNA: TGTGCCACCCAAGGAGCCGATCAGCCCCAGCATTTT. As protein: CATQGADQPQHF.